These 13 T cell receptor beta chains came from one sample sequenced in a study of T cells in Graves' hyperthyroidism and ophthalmopathy. What was amplified from RNA transcripts were TCR beta CDR3 regions. The TCR CDR3 first-round RT-PCR relied on the HTBI primer set. TCRdb processed the multiplex PCR reads anew with MiXCR; each CDR3 protein has one entry. The sample yields about 360,000 distinct CDR3 sequences, less than 15% seen once. The source material was blood. These receptors were taken from a man aged 30-40 years with Graves' hyperthyroidism that later progressed to Graves' ophthalmopathy.

This clonotype has a single count. This may arise from a read error, as a much more abundant clone is one base away. V usage is TRBV12-3 or TRBV12-4 and J usage is TRBJ1-6; 8 bases map to TRBD1. The CDR3 sequence is 15 residues long. The CDR3 here is CANSLDRGYNSPLHF. CDR3 nucleotide sequence: TGTGCCAACAGTTTAGACAGGGGCTATAATTCACCCCTCCACTTT.

This clonotype was seen ten or more times. The gene calls are TRBV12-3 or TRBV12-4 and TRBJ2-3; D remains ambiguous. CDR3 length: 15 residues. V gave up 5 bases and J gave up 0 bases, with 12 bases separating them. The CDR3 DNA sequence: TGTGCCAGCAGTAGTCTCGGGCGGAGCACAGATACGCAGTATTTT. Its translation is CASSSLGRSTDTQYF.

The chain recombines TRBV12-3 or TRBV12-4 with TRBJ2-3; D is perhaps TRBD1 or TRBD2 (5 bases each). The CDR3 loop spans 15 amino acids. Trimming removed 3 bases at V and 2 bases at J, with 12 bases between. In nucleotides, the CDR3 is TGTGCCAGCAGTTTTATGACGGGACCCACAGATACGCAGTATTTT. Translation gives CASSFMTGPTDTQYF.

This sequence joins TRBV4-1 and TRBJ2-1, with 7 bases aligning to TRBD1. Germline CDR1 and CDR2: MGHRA and YSYEKL. V was pared by 5 bases and J by 6 bases, with 7 bases of the junction left unmatched. The CDR3 runs 14 residues. CDR3 sequence (DNA): TGCGCCAGCAGCTTCCGGGACAGCGGCAATGAGCAGTTCTTC. It yields the protein CASSFRDSGNEQFF.

The gene calls are TRBV18 and TRBJ1-1; TRBD1 agrees at 7 bases. This CDR3 contains 15 residues. The germline CDR1 and CDR2 sequences are KGHSH and LQKENI. V gave up 3 bases and J gave up 2 bases; unmatched junction bases: 6. The CDR3 nucleotides read TGTGCCAGCTCACCCAGGGGGACAATTAACACTGAAGCTTTCTTT. It codes for CASSPRGTINTEAFF.

This rearrangement joins TRBV4-1 to TRBJ1-2; D might be TRBD1 (6 bases). Deletions cut 1 base from V and 2 bases from J, with 11 bases between. CDR3 size: 15 residues. Germline assignment: CDR1 MGHRA and CDR2 YSYEKL. The CDR3 DNA sequence: TGCGCCAGCAGCCAAGGTTCCCAGGGGAACTATGGCTACACCTTC. This gives the protein CASSQGSQGNYGYTF.

Ten or more counts support this clonotype. This chain joins TRBV7-2 and TRBJ2-1; D is unclear. CDR1 and CDR2 (germline): SGHTA, FQGNSA. V lost 2 bases, J lost 1 base, and 9 bases lay in between. The CDR3 covers 15 residues. This CDR3 reads CASSLRLESYNEQFF. Written as DNA, the CDR3 is TGTGCCAGCAGCTTAAGGCTAGAGTCCTACAATGAGCAGTTCTTC.

This clonotype was recorded a few times. This chain joins TRBV2 and TRBJ1-5; D not certain. Germline V gene sequence: CDR1 SNHLY, CDR2 FYNNEI. Trimming removed 4 bases at V and 2 bases at J, with 9 bases between. The CDR3 sequence is 14 residues long. CDR3 protein: CASSGEKGNQPQHF. In nucleotides, the CDR3 is TGTGCCAGCAGTGGGGAAAAAGGCAATCAGCCCCAGCATTTT.

This clonotype was seen at least ten times. In DNA, the CDR3 is TGTGCCAGCAGCCCCCCCGGGGCCTCTAACTATGGCTACACCTTC. It codes for CASSPPGASNYGYTF. V is TRBV7-8 and J is TRBJ1-2, with D perhaps TRBD1 (5 bases). Germline-derived CDR1 and CDR2 are SGHVS and FQNEAQ. V was clipped by 5 bases and J by 0 bases, with 13 bases between them. The CDR3 is made up of 15 amino acids.

The V and J genes are TRBV18 and TRBJ2-4; D gene unclear. Germline V gene sequence: CDR1 KGHSH, CDR2 LQKENI. Trimming removed 0 bases at V and 9 bases at J, with 12 bases between. This CDR3 comprises 14 residues. As DNA, the CDR3 is TGTGCCAGCTCACCACCTTCTGGGGATTTCATTCAGTACTTC. Translating it yields CASSPPSGDFIQYF.

V gene TRBV7-8 combines with J gene TRBJ2-1; 8 bases fit TRBD2. Germline CDR1 is SGHVS and CDR2 is FQNEAQ. This CDR3 is built from 15 residues. Unmatched junction bases numbered 8, after V lost 5 bases and J lost 5 bases. CDR3 sequence: CASSPRREAHNEQFF. In DNA, the CDR3 is TGTGCCAGCAGCCCTCGGCGGGAGGCCCACAATGAGCAGTTCTTC.

This clonotype appeared a few times. This chain connects TRBV2 to TRBJ2-2, with 8 nucleotides matching TRBD1. CDR3 length: 16 residues. J lost 5 bases, V lost 6 bases, and 11 bases had no gene match. CDR1 and CDR2 from the germline V gene are SNHLY and FYNNEI. The CDR3 region is CASREDRAVGTGELFF. Here the CDR3 DNA reads TGTGCCAGCAGAGAGGACAGGGCAGTTGGGACCGGGGAGCTGTTTTTT. The full variable domain, completed using reference TRBV2 and TRBJ2-2, is EPEVTQTPSHQVTQMGQEVILRCVPISNHLYFYWYRQILGQKVEFLVSFYNNEISEKSEIFDDQFSVERPDGSNFTLKIRSTKLEDSAMYFCASREDRAVGTGELFFGEGSRLTVL.

The CDR3 nucleotides read TGCGCCAGCAGCCCGGGACAGGGAAGCAATGAGCAGTTCTTC. Its protein product is CASSPGQGSNEQFF. J is TRBJ2-1 and V is TRBV5-1; 9 positions agree with TRBD1. The germline gives CDR1 SGHRS, CDR2 YFSETQ. The CDR3 length is 14 residues. The J segment lost 6 bases and the V segment lost 4 bases, leaving 5 bases of the junction unmatched.